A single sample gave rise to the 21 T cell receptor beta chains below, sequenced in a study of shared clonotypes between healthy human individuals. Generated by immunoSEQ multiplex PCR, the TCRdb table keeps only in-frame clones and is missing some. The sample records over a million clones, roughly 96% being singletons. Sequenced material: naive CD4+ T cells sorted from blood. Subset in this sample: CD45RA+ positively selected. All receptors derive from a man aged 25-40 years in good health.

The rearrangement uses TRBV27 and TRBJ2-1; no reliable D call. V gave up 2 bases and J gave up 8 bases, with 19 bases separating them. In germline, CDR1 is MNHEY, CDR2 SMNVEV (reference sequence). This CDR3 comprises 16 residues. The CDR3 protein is CASSLSRGTFMDEQFF. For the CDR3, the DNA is TGTGCCAGCAGTTTAAGTCGCGGTACTTTTATGGATGAGCAGTTCTTC.

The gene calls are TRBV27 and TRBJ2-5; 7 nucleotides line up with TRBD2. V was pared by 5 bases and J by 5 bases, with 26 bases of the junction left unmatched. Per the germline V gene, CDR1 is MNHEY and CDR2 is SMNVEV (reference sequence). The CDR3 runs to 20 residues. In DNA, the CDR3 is TGTGCCAGCAGTACCATACGGGCTCTGAGGGCGGGAGTGCCTATTGAGACCCAGTACTTC. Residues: CASSTIRALRAGVPIETQYF.

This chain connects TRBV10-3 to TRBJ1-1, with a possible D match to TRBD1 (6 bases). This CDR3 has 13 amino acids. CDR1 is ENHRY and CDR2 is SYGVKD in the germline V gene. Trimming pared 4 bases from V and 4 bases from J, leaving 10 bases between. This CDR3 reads CAISAGDPTEAFF. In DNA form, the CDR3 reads TGTGCCATCAGTGCAGGGGACCCCACTGAAGCTTTCTTT.

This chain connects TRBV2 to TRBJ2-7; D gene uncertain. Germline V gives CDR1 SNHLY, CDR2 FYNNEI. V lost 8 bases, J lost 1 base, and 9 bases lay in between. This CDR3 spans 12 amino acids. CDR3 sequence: CASRSESYEQYF. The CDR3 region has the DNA TGTGCCAGCCGGAGCGAATCCTACGAGCAGTACTTC.

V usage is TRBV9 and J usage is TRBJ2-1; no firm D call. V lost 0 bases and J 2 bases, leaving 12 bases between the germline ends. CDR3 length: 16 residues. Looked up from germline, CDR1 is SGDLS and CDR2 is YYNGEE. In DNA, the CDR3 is TGTGCCAGCAGCGTAGAGTCTTACGCCACCTACAATGAGCAGTTCTTC. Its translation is CASSVESYATYNEQFF.

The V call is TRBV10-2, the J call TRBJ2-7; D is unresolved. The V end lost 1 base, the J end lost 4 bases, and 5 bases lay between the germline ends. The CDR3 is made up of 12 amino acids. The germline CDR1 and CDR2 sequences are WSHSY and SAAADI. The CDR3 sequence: CASSEFAYEQYF. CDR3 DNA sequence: TGCGCCAGCAGTGAGTTTGCATACGAGCAGTACTTC.

This chain's CDR3 is CSVVRTGVNTEAFF. The CDR3 bases are TGCAGCGTCGTTAGGACAGGGGTGAACACTGAAGCTTTCTTT. This sequence joins TRBV29-1 and TRBJ1-1; 9 bases match TRBD1. This CDR3 spans 14 amino acids. Unmatched junction bases numbered 5, after V lost 6 bases and J lost 0 bases. The germline V gene encodes CDR1 SQVTM and CDR2 ANQGSEA.

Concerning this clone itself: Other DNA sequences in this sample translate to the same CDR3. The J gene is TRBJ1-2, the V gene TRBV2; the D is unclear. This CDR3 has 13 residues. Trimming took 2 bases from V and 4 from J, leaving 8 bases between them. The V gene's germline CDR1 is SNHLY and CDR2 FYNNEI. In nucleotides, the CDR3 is TGTGCCAGCAGTGAACCCAGGACCTATGGCTACACCTTC. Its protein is CASSEPRTYGYTF.

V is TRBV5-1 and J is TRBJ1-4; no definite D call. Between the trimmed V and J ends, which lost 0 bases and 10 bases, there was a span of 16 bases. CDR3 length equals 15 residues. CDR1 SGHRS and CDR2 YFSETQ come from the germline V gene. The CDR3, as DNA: TGCGCCAGCAGCTTGGAACAGACCGGGGTCCGAAAACTGTTTTTT. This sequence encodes CASSLEQTGVRKLFF.

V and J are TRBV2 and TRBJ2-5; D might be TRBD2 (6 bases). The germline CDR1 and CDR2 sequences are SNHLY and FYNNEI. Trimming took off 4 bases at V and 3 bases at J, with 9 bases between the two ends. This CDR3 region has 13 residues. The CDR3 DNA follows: TGTGCCAGCAGTGGCTGGGGGGAAGAGACCCAGTACTTC. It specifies CASSGWGEETQYF.

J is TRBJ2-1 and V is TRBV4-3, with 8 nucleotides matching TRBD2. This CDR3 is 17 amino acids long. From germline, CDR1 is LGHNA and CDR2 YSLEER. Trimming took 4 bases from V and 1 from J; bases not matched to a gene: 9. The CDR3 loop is CASSRWGSGGSYNEQFF. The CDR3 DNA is TGCGCCAGCAGCCGGTGGGGGAGCGGGGGTTCCTACAATGAGCAGTTCTTC.

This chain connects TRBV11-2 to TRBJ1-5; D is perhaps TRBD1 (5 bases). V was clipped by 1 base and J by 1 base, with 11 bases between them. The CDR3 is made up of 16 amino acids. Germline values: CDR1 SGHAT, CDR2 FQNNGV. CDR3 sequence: CASSLVVGGSNQPQHF. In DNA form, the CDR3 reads TGTGCCAGCAGCTTAGTCGTGGGGGGAAGCAATCAGCCCCAGCATTTT.

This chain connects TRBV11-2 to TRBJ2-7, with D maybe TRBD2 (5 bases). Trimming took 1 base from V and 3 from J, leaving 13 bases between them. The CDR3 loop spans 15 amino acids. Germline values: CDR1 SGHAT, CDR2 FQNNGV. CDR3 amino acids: CASSLGQVGGYEQYF. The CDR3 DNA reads TGTGCCAGCAGCTTAGGCCAAGTCGGAGGCTACGAGCAGTACTTC.

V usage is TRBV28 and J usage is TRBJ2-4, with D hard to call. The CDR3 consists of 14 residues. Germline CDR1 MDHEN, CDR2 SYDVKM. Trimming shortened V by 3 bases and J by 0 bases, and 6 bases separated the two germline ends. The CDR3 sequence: CASSLPVAKNIQYF. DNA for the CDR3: TGTGCCAGCAGTTTGCCTGTAGCCAAAAACATTCAGTACTTC.

CDR3 protein: CTAGMLDTGELFF. CDR3 sequence (DNA): TGCACGGCGGGAATGCTTGACACCGGGGAGCTGTTTTTT. This chain connects TRBV29-1 to TRBJ2-2; TRBD2 is a possible D gene (6 bases). Germline V lookup: CDR1 SQVTM, CDR2 ANQGSEA. This CDR3 has 13 residues.

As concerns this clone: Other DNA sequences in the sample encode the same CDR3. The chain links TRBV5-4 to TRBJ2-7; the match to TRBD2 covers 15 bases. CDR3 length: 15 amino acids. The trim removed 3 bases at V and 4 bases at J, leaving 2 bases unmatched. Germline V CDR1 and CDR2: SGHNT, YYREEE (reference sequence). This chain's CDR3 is CASSSGLAGGYEQYF. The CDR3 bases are TGTGCCAGCAGCTCCGGACTAGCGGGAGGGTACGAGCAGTACTTC.

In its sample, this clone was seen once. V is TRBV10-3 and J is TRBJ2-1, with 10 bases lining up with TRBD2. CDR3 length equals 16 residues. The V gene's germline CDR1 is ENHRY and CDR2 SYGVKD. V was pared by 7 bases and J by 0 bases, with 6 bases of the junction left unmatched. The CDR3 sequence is CAIKASGGSSYNEQFF. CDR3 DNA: TGTGCCATCAAGGCTAGCGGGGGCAGCTCCTACAATGAGCAGTTCTTC.

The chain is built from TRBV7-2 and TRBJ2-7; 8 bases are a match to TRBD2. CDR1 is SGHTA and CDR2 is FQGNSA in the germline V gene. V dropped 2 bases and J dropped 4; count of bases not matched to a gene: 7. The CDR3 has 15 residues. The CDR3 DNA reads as TGTGCCAGCAGCTTAAACCGACTAGCGATTTACGAGCAGTACTTC. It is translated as CASSLNRLAIYEQYF.

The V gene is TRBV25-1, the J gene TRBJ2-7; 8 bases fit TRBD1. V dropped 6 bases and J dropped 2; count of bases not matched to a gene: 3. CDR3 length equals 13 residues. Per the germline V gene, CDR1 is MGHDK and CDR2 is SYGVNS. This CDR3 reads CASRLDRAYEQYF. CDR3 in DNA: TGTGCCAGCAGGTTGGACAGGGCCTACGAGCAGTACTTC.

This CDR3 is CASSSTGSYNEQFF. The CDR3 bases are TGTGCCAGTAGTTCGACAGGGAGCTACAATGAGCAGTTCTTC. The chain joins TRBV19 to TRBJ2-1; 7 positions match TRBD1. V lost 5 bases, J lost 3 bases, and 4 bases stayed unmatched. CDR1 is LNHDA and CDR2 is SQIVND in the germline V gene (reference sequence). This CDR3 is 14 amino acids long. The variable domain in full, completed from reference TRBV19 and TRBJ2-1, reads DGGITQSPKYLFRKEGQNVTLSCEQNLNHDAMYWYRQDPGQGLRLIYYSQIVNDFQKGDIAEGYSVSREKKESFPLTVTSAQKNPTAFYLCASSSTGSYNEQFFGPGTRLTVL.

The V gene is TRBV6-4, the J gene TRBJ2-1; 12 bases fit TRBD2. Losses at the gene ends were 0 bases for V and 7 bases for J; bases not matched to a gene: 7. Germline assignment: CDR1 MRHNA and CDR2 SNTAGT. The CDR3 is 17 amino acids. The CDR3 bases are TGTGCCAGCAGTGACTCCCGAGGACTAGCGGGAATTAATGAGCAGTTCTTC. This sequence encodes CASSDSRGLAGINEQFF.